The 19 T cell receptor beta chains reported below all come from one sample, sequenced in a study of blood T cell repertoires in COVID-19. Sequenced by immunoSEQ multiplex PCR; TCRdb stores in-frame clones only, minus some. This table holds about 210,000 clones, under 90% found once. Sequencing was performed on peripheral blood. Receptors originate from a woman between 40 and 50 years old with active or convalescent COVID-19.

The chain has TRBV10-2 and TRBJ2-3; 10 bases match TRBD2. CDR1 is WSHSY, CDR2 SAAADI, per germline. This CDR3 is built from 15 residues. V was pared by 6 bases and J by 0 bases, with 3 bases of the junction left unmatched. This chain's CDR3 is CASRETSGSTDTQYF. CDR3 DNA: TGCGCCAGCAGGGAGACTAGCGGGAGCACAGATACGCAGTATTTT.

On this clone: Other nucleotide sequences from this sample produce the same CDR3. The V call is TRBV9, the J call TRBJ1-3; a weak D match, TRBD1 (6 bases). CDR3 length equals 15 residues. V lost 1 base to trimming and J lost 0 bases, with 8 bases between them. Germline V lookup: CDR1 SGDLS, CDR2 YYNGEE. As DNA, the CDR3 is TGTGCCAGCAGCGTACAGGGGAACTCTGGAAACACCATATATTTT. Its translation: CASSVQGNSGNTIYF. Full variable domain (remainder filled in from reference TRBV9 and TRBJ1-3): DSGVTQTPKHLITATGQRVTLRCSPRSGDLSVYWYQQSLDQGLQFLIQYYNGEERAKGNILERFSAQQFPDLHSELNLSSLELGDSALYFCASSVQGNSGNTIYFGEGSWLTVV.

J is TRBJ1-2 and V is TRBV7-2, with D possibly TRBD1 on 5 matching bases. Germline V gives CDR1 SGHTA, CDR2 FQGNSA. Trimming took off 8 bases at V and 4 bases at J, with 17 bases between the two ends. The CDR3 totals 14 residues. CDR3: CASRRAEYAYGYTF. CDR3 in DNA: TGTGCCAGCCGCAGGGCAGAATACGCCTATGGCTACACCTTC. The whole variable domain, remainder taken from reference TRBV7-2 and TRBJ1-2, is GAGVSQSPSNKVTEKGKDVELRCDPISGHTALYWYRQSLGQGLEFLIYFQGNSAPDKSGLPSDRFSAERTGGSVSTLTIQRTQQEDSAVYLCASRRAEYAYGYTFGSGTRLTVV.

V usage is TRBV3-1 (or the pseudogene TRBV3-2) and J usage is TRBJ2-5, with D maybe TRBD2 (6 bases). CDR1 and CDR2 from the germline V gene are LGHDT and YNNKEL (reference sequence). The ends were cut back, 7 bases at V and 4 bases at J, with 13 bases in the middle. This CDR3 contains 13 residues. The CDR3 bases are TGTGCCAGCAATAGGCGGGGTGTAGAGACCCAGTACTTC. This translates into CASNRRGVETQYF.

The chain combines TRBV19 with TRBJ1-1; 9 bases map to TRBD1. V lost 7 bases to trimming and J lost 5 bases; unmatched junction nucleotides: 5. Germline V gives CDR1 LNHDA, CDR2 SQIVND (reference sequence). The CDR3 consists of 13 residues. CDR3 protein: CASNYRGPTEAFF. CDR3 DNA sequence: TGTGCCAGTAATTACAGGGGGCCTACTGAAGCTTTCTTT.

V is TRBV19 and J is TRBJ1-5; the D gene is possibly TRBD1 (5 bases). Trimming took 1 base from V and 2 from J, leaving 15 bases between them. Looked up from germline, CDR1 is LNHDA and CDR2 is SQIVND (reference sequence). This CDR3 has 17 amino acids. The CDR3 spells CASSIAGRRGGNQPQHF. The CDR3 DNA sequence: TGTGCCAGTAGTATAGCAGGTCGGAGGGGAGGCAATCAGCCCCAGCATTTT.

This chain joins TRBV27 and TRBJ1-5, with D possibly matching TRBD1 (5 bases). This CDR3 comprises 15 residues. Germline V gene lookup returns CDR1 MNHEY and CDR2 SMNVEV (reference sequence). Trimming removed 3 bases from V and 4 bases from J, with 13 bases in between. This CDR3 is CASSFVGQGNQPQHF. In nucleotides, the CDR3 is TGTGCCAGCAGTTTTGTGGGGCAGGGAAATCAGCCCCAGCATTTT.

In DNA, the CDR3 is TGTGCCAGCAGCCAGGCTGGACTAGCGGGGGGGTACAATGAGCAGTTCTTC. This codes for CASSQAGLAGGYNEQFF. The chain couples TRBV3-1 (or the pseudogene TRBV3-2) to TRBJ2-1; TRBD2 matches 15 bases. V dropped 3 bases and J dropped 4; count of bases not matched to a gene: 4. This CDR3 is built from 17 residues. From germline, CDR1 is LGHDT and CDR2 YNNKEL (reference sequence).

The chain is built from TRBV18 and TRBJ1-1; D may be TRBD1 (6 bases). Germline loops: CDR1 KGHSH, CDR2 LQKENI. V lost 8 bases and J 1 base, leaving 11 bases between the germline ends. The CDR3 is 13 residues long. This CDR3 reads CASQQGTNTEAFF. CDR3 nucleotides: TGTGCCAGCCAACAGGGCACGAACACTGAAGCTTTCTTT.

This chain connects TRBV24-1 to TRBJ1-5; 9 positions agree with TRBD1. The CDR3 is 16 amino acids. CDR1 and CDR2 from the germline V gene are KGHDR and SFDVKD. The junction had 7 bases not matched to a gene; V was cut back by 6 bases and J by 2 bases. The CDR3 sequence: CATSRTGDLGNQPQHF. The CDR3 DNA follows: TGTGCCACCAGTAGGACAGGGGATTTGGGCAATCAGCCCCAGCATTTT.

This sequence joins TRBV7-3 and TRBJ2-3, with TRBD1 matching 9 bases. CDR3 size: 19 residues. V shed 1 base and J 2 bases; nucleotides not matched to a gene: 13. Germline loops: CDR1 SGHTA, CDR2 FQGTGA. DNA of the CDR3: TGTGCCAGCAGCTTAAGGGGAAACCGGGGACAGGGACTCACAGATACGCAGTATTTT. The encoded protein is CASSLRGNRGQGLTDTQYF.

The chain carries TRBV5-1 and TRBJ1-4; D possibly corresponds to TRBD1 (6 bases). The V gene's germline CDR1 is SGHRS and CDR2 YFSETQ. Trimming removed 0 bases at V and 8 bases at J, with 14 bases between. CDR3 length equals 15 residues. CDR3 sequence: CASSLEGGEGEKLFF. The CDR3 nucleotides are TGCGCCAGCAGCTTGGAAGGGGGAGAGGGGGAAAAACTGTTTTTT.

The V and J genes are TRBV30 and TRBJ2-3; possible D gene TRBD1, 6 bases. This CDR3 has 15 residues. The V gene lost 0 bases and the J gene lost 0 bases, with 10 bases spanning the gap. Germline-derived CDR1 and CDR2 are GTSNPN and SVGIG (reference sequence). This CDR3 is CAWSVGQGSTDTQYF. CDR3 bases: TGTGCCTGGAGTGTCGGGCAGGGGAGCACAGATACGCAGTATTTT.

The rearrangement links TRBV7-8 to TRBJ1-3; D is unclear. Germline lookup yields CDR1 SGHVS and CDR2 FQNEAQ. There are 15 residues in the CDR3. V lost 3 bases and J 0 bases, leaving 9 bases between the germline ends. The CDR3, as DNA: TGTGCCAGCAGCTTTGGTAGCTACTCTGGAAACACCATATATTTT. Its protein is CASSFGSYSGNTIYF.

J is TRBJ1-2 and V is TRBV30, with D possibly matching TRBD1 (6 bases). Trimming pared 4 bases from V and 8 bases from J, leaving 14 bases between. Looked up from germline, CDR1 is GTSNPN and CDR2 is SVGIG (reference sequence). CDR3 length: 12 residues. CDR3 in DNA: TGTGCCTGGAACGGGGGGGCTCCCGGCTACACCTTC. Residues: CAWNGGAPGYTF.

The DNA for the CDR3 is TGTGCCAGCAGCTTAAGGCAGAACACTGAAGCTTTCTTT. Encoded protein: CASSLRQNTEAFF. The V gene is TRBV7-3, the J gene TRBJ1-1, with D uncertain. V was pared by 1 base and J by 1 base, with 4 bases between. Germline CDR1 is SGHTA and CDR2 is FQGTGA. The CDR3 has 13 amino acids.

The DNA of the CDR3 is TGCAGCGTTGAAACTAGCGGGGGGTCAGATACGCAGTATTTT. It translates to CSVETSGGSDTQYF. The V and J genes are TRBV29-1 and TRBJ2-3; 12 bases line up with TRBD2. The V gene's germline CDR1 is SQVTM and CDR2 ANQGSEA. The CDR3 is made up of 14 amino acids. With 2 bases clipped from V and 4 bases from J, the junction kept 1 base outside the gene matches.

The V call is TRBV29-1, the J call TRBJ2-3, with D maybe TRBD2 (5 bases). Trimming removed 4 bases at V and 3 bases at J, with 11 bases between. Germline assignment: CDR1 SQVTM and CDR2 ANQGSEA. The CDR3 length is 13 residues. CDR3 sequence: CSVVGGRTDTQYF. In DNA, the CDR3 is TGCAGCGTTGTAGGCGGGCGTACAGATACGCAGTATTTT.

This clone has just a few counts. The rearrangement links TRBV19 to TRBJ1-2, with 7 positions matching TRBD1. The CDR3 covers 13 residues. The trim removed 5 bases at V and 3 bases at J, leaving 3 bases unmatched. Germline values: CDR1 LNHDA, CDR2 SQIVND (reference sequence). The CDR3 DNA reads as TGTGCCAGTAGTGACAGGGAGTACTATGGCTACACCTTC. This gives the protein CASSDREYYGYTF.